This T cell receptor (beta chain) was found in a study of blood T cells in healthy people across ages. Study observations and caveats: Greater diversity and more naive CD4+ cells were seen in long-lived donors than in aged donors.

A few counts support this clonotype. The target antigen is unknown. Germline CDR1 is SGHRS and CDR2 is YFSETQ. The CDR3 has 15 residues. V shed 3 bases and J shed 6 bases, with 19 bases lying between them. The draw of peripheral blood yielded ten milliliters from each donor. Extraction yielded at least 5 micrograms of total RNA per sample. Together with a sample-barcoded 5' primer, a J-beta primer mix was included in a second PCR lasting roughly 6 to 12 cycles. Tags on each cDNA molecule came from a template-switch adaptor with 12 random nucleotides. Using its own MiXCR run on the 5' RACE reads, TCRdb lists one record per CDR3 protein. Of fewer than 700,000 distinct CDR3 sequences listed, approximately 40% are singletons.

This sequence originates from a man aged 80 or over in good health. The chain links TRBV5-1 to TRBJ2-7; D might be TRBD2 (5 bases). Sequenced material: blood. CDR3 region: CASSSHGETRGEQYF. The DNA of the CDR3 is TGCGCCAGCAGCTCGCACGGGGAGACCCGTGGCGAGCAGTACTTC.